This T cell receptor (beta chain) was recorded in a study of shared clonotypes between healthy human individuals. TCRdb's table, derived via immunoSEQ multiplex PCR, lists solely in-frame clones and lacks some. This sample yields 550,000 to 850,000 clones, of which 74% are seen a single time; more than 1.5% belongs to the top ten. Into CD45RA+ naive and CD45RA-negative memory subsets, the CD4+ cells were split. Trimming pared 2 bases from V and 0 bases from J, leaving 7 bases between. The CDR3 sequence is 14 residues long. Germline CDR1 and CDR2: SGHRS and YFSETQ. This receptor was identified in a woman in her 30s in good health. The chain is built from TRBV5-1 and TRBJ2-3, with D unclear. The source material was memory CD4+ T cells sorted from blood. Subset denoted: CD45RA-negative fraction. Here the CDR3 reads CASSFQESTDTQYF. CDR3 nucleotide sequence: TGCGCCAGCAGCTTCCAAGAGAGCACAGATACGCAGTATTTT.